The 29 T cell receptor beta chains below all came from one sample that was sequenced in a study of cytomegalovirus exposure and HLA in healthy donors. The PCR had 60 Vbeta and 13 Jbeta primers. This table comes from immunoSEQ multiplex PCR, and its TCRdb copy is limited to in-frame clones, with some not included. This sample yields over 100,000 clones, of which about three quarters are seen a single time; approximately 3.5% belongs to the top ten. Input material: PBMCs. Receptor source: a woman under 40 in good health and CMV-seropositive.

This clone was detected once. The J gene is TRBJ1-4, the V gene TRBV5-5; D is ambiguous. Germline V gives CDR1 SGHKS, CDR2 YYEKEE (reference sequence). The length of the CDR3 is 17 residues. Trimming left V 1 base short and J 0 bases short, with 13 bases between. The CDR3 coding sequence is TGTGCCAGCAGCTTGAACCCTAGAGAAGCAACTAATGAAAAACTGTTTTTT. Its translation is CASSLNPREATNEKLFF.

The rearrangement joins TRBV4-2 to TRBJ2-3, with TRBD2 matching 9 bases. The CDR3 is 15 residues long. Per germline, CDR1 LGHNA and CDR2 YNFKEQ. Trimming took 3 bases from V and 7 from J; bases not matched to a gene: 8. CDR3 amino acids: CASSHTPSGENTQYF. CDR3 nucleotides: TGTGCCAGCAGCCACACCCCTAGCGGGGAGAATACGCAGTATTTT.

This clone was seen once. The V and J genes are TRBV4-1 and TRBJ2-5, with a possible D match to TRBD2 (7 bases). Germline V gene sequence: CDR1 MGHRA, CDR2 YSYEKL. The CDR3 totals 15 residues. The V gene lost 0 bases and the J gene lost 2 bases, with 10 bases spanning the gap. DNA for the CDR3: TGCGCCAGCAGCCAAGAAGGGGGGGGACAAGAGACCCAGTACTTC. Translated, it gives CASSQEGGGQETQYF.

The CDR3 loop reads CASSLRQGASRAYGYTF. The CDR3 region has the DNA TGTGCCAGCAGCCTAAGACAGGGGGCGTCCAGGGCCTATGGCTACACCTTC. The rearrangement links TRBV7-2 to TRBJ1-2; 10 bases map to TRBD1. The CDR3 runs to 17 residues. Germline V gene data show CDR1 as SGHTA and CDR2 as FQGNSA. Unmatched junction bases numbered 13, after V lost 5 bases and J lost 4 bases.

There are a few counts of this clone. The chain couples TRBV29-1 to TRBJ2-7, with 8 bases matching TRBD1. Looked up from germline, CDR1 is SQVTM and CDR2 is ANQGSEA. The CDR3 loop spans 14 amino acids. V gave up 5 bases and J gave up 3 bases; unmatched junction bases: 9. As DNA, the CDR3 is TGCAGCGTTTGGGGGCAGGGGGCTCGCTACGAGCAGTACTTC. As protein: CSVWGQGARYEQYF.

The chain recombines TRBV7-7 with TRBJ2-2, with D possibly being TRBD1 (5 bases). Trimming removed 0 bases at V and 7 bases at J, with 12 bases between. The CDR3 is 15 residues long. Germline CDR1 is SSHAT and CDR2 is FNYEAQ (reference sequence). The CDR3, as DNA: TGTGCCAGCAGCTTAGCCCAGGGTGTGGGCGGGGAGCTGTTTTTT. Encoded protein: CASSLAQGVGGELFF.

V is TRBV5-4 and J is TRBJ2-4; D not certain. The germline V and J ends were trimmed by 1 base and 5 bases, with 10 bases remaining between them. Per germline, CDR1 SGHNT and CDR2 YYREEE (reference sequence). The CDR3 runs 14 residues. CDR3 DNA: TGTGCCAGCAGCTTGTTCGGGTCCCAAAACATTCAGTACTTC. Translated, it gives CASSLFGSQNIQYF.

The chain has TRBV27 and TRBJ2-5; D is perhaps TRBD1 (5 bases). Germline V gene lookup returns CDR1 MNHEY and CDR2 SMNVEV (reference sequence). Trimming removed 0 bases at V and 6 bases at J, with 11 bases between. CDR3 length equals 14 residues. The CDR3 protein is CASSLSWQGKTQYF. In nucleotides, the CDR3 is TGTGCCAGCAGTTTATCGTGGCAGGGAAAGACCCAGTACTTC.

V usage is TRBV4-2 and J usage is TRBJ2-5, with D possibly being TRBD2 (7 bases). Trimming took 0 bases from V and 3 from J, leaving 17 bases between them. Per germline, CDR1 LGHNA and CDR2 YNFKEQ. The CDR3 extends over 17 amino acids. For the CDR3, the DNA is TGTGCCAGCAGCCAAGATTCGTGGGGGGCGGGAGAAGAGACCCAGTACTTC. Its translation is CASSQDSWGAGEETQYF.

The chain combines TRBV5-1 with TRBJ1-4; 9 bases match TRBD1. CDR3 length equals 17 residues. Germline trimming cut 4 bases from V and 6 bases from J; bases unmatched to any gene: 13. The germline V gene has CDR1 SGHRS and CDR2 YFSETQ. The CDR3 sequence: CASSPGRPGQGYEKLFF. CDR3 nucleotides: TGCGCCAGCAGCCCTGGCCGTCCGGGACAGGGATATGAAAAACTGTTTTTT. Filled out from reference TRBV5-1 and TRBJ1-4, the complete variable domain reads KAGVTQTPRYLIKTRGQQVTLSCSPISGHRSVSWYQQTPGQGLQFLFEYFSETQRNKGNFPGRFSGRQFSNSRSEMNVSTLELGDSALYLCASSPGRPGQGYEKLFFGSGTQLSVL.

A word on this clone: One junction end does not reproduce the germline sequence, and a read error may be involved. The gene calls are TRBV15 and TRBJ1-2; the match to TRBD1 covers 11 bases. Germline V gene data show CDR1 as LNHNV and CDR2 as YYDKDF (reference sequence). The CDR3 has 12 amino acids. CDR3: CATSPGQGVPLF. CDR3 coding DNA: TGTGCCACCAGCCCGGGACAGGGGGTCCCCCTCTTC.

CDR3 sequence reads: CASSPWTDYTF. CDR3 nucleotide sequence: TGTGCCAGCAGCCCTTGGACAGATTACACCTTC. J is TRBJ1-2 and V is TRBV7-2; D is perhaps TRBD1 (6 bases). The germline V and J ends were trimmed by 5 bases and 11 bases, with 12 bases remaining between them. Germline lookup yields CDR1 SGHTA and CDR2 FQGNSA. The CDR3 has 11 residues.

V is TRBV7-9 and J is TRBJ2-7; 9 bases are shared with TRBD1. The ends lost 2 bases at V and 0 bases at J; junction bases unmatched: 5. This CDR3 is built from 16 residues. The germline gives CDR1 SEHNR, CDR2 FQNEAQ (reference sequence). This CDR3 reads CASSLSGTGSSYEQYF. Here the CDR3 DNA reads TGTGCCAGCAGCTTATCCGGGACAGGGAGCTCCTACGAGCAGTACTTC.

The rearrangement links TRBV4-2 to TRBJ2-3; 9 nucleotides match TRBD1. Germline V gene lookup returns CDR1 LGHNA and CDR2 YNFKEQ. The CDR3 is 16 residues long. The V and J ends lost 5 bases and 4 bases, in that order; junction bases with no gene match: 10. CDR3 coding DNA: TGTGCCAGCAGCACAGGGGGCGCCGAGTACCCAGATACGCAGTATTTT. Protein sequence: CASSTGGAEYPDTQYF.

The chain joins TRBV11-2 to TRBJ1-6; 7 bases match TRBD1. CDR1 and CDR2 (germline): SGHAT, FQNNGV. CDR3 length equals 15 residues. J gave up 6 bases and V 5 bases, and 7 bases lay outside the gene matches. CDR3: CASSPRWDSNSPLHF. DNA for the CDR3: TGTGCCAGCAGCCCCAGGTGGGACAGTAATTCACCCCTCCACTTT.

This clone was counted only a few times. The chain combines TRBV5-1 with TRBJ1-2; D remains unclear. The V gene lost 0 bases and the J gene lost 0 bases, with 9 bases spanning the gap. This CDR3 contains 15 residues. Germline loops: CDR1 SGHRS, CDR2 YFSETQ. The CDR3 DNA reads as TGCGCCAGCAGCTTGGCCGGGGATGCTAACTATGGCTACACCTTC. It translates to CASSLAGDANYGYTF.

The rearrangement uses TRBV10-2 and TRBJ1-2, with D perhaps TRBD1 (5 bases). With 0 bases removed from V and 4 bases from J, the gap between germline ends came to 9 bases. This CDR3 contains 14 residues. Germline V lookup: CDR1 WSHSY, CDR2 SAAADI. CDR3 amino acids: CASSESDKFYGYTF. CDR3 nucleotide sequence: TGCGCCAGCAGTGAGTCGGACAAGTTCTATGGCTACACCTTC.

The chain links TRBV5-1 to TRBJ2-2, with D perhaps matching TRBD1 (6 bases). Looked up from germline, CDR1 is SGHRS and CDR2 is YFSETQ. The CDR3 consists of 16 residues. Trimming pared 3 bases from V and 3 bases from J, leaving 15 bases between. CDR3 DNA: TGCGCCAGCAGCTCTCAGGGGATAAGCGACACCGGGGAGCTGTTTTTT. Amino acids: CASSSQGISDTGELFF.

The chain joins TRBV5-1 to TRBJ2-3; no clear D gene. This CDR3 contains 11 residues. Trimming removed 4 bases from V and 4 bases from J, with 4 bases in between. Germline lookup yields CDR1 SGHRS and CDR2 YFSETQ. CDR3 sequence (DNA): TGCGCCAGCAGCGCAGCAGATACGCAGTATTTT. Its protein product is CASSAADTQYF. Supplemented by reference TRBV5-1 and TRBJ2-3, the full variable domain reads KAGVTQTPRYLIKTRGQQVTLSCSPISGHRSVSWYQQTPGQGLQFLFEYFSETQRNKGNFPGRFSGRQFSNSRSEMNVSTLELGDSALYLCASSAADTQYFGPGTRLTVL.

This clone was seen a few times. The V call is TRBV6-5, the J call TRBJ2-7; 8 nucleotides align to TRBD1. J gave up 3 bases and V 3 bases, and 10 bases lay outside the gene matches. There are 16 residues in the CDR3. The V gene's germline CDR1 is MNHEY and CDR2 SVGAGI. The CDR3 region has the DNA TGTGCCAGCAGTTATATCCCAGGACAGGGACTCTACGAGCAGTACTTC. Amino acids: CASSYIPGQGLYEQYF.

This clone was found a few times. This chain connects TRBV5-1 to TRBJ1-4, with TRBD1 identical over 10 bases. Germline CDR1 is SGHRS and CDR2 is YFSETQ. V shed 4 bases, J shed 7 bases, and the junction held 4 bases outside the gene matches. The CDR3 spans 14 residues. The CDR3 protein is CASSVGDRGEKLFF. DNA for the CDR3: TGCGCCAGCAGCGTCGGGGACAGGGGTGAAAAACTGTTTTTT.

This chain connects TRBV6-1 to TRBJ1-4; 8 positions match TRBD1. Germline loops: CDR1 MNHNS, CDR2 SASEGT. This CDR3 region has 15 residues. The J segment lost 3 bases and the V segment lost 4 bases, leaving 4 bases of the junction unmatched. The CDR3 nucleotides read TGTGCCAGCAGTGTTGACAGGGGCCCTAATGAAAAACTGTTTTTT. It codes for CASSVDRGPNEKLFF.

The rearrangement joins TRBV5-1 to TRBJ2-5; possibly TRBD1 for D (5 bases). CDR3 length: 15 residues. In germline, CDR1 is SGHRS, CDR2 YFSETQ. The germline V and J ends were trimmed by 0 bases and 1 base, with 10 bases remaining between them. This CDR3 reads CASSLVGDSQETQYF. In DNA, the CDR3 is TGCGCCAGCAGCTTGGTTGGAGACAGCCAAGAGACCCAGTACTTC. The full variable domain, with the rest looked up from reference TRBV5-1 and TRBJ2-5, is KAGVTQTPRYLIKTRGQQVTLSCSPISGHRSVSWYQQTPGQGLQFLFEYFSETQRNKGNFPGRFSGRQFSNSRSEMNVSTLELGDSALYLCASSLVGDSQETQYFGPGTRLLVL.

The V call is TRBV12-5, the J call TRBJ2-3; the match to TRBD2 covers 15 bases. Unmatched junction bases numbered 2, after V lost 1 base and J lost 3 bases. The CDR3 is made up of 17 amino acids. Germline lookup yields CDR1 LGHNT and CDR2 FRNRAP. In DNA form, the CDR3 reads TGTGCTAGTGGTTTGGAGGGGACTAGCGGGGGGACAGATACGCAGTATTTT. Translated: CASGLEGTSGGTDTQYF.

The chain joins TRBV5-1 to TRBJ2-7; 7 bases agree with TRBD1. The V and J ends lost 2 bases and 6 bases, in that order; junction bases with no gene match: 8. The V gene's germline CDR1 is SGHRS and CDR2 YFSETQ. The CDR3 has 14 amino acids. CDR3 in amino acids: CASSLRQGISEQYF. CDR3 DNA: TGCGCCAGCAGCTTAAGACAGGGAATTTCCGAGCAGTACTTC.

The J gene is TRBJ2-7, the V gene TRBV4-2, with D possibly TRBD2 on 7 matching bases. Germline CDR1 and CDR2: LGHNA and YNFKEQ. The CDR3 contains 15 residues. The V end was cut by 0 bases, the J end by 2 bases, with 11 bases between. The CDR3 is CASSQDLGGPYEQYF. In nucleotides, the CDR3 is TGTGCCAGCAGCCAAGATTTGGGGGGGCCCTACGAGCAGTACTTC.

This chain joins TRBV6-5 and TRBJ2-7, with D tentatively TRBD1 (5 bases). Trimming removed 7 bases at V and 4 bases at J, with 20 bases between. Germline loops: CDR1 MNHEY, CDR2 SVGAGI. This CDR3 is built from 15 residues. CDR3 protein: CASNPSRVPGYEQYF. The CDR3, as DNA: TGTGCCAGCAATCCCTCCAGGGTCCCTGGGTACGAGCAGTACTTC.

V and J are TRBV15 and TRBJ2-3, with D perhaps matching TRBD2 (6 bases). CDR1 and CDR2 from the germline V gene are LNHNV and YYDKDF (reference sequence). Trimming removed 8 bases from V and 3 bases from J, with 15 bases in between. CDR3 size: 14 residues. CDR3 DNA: TGTGCCACCGATGGCGGGGTTATAACAGATACGCAGTATTTT. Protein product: CATDGGVITDTQYF.

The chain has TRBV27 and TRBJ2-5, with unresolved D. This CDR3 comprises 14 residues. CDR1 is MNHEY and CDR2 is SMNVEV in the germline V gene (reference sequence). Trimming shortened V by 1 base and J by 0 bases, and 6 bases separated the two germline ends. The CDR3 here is CASSLLLDQETQYF. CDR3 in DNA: TGTGCCAGCAGTTTATTGTTAGACCAAGAGACCCAGTACTTC.